The clone carrying this T cell receptor beta chain was seen a single time. The CDR3 consists of 17 residues. Germline V CDR1 and CDR2: SGDLS, YYNGEE. Trimming stripped 1 base from V and 4 bases from J, with 18 bases between. These data originate in a study of human T cells and chemical hapten exposure. For the study at large: Readings were taken at 6 days from patch tests that had applied 0.01% DPC to the upper back.

TCRdb called the RACE reads again in MiXCR, with one record for every CDR3 protein. This table has about 57,000 distinct CDR3 sequences, roughly a tenth appearing once. Time point in this sample: patch test 1, 2 weeks after DPC sensitization. Treatment in this sample: therapeutic diphenylcyclopropenone sensitization with weekly scalp DPC. The sequence derives from a middle-aged woman with alopecia areata. Some clones in this sample may be carry-over from other donors' samples. The chain has TRBV9 and TRBJ1-3, with a possible D match to TRBD1 (6 bases). The sample in question was whole blood, obtained in connection with sensitization to the hapten diphenylcyclopropenone (DPC). The CDR3 here is CASSVSRGSNSGNTIYF. CDR3 coding DNA: TGTGCCAGCAGCGTAAGCAGGGGTAGTAATTCGGGAAACACCATATATTTT.